These T cell receptor beta chains were read from a single sample in a study of siplizumab effects on memory and regulatory T cells. Repertoires were generated with immunoSEQ multiplex PCR, while TCRdb's copy carries only in-frame clones and drops some. The sample contains around 97,000 clones, roughly 94% of which appear only once. Input material: non-Treg CD4+ T cells sorted from blood. The receptors here all came from a human donor in good health. Each CDR3 is given without its conserved first and last residue.

length | J | V | CDR3
13 | TRBJ1-1 | TRBV5-1 | ASSLWEGVTTEAF
11 | TRBJ1-5 | TRBV30 | AWKSPSNQPQH
12 | TRBJ2-5 | TRBV19 | ASSIPGGQGTQY
14 | TRBJ1-1 | TRBV7-9 | ASFLYDRRMNTEAF
13 | TRBJ2-3 | TRBV30 | AWSRVGLSTDTQY
13 | TRBJ2-1 | TRBV30 | AWSVSLAGWGEQF
15 | TRBJ1-5 | TRBV28 | ASTVIKGGGTFQPQH
13 | TRBJ2-1 | TRBV7-9 | ASSLRGLHNNEQF
8 | TRBJ1-5 | TRBV28 | ASNDQPQH
9 | TRBJ2-3 | TRBV5-8 | ASSFLNTQY
11 | TRBJ2-1 | TRBV28 | ASSIGSDNEQF
12 | TRBJ1-4 | TRBV6-1 | ASRGTDPNEKLF
13 | TRBJ2-6 | TRBV15 | ATSRGGTGANVLT
9 | TRBJ2-7 | TRBV29-1 | SVTFPGEQY
11 | TRBJ1-4 | TRBV9 | ASSTRGDQKLF
15 | TRBJ2-2 | TRBV19 | ASTSGLVRYDTGELF
13 | TRBJ2-5 | TRBV5-4 | ASSPAAGQQETQY
11 | TRBJ2-7 | TRBV5-1 | ASTQPVGGEQY
13 | TRBJ2-7 | TRBV6-1 | ASSEGGRADYEQY
11 | TRBJ2-1 | TRBV30 | AESGDTYNEQF
14 | TRBJ1-5 | TRBV18 | ASSYGSPASNQPQH
12 | TRBJ2-3 | TRBV2 | ASKPDRGTDTQY
12 | TRBJ2-1 | TRBV5-6 | ASSVQEYYNEQF
10 | TRBJ1-2 | TRBV30 | AWGTGAPGYT
11 | TRBJ2-1 | TRBV7-9 | ASSETGLREQF
14 | TRBJ1-3 | TRBV28 | ASSLFRTASGNTIY
11 | TRBJ2-1 | TRBV14 | ASTEQNLGEQF
12 | TRBJ1-6 | TRBV27 | ASSSRQVNSPLH
9 | TRBJ1-1 | TRBV28 | ASSGKRGAF
14 | TRBJ1-3 | TRBV28 | ASSLPGTRAGNTIY
11 | TRBJ2-4 | TRBV5-1 | ASSLTGGASQY
11 | TRBJ2-1 | TRBV5-1 | ASSFGGRDEQF
13 | TRBJ2-7 | TRBV6-1 | ASRLWTGTNYEQY
9 | TRBJ2-7 | TRBV4-1 | ASSLHDEQY